This T cell receptor (beta chain) is drawn from a study of T cells after yellow fever vaccination. Broader study findings: The secondary response was weaker but peaked faster, day 5 versus 15.

V lost 2 bases, J lost 3 bases, and 14 bases lay in between. The CDR3 loop spans 15 amino acids. Per the germline V gene, CDR1 is GTSNPN and CDR2 is SVGIG (reference sequence). Regarding this clonotype: Its antigen remains unknown.

A 5'RACE template-switching step, the method used to make TCR cDNA, added a universal primer site and UMIs. One entry per CDR3 protein, called by TCRdb with MiXCR from the 5' RACE reads. This table holds about 320,000 distinct CDR3 sequences, approximately 12% found once. The TCR comes from a man aged 18 to 29 who received the YFV17D yellow fever vaccine. The sample here was CD4+ T cells sorted from PBMCs, taken 15 days after the yellow fever booster vaccination. The chain combines TRBV30 with TRBJ1-5; a possible D gene is TRBD1 (5 bases). In DNA, the CDR3 is TGTGCCTGGAGTCTCTCCGGGGGGGACAATCAGCCCCAGCATTTT. Translating it yields CAWSLSGGDNQPQHF.